Presented here are 17 T cell receptor beta chains from one specimen sequenced in a study of early T cells in non-severe SARS-CoV-2 infection. TCRdb re-derived calls from the 5' RACE reads in MiXCR, one entry per CDR3 protein. The sample records roughly 53,000 distinct CDR3 sequences, less than 9.5% being singletons. Sequencing was performed on whole blood, taken at baseline. Source of these receptors: an adult who was a healthcare worker with PCR-confirmed SARS-CoV-2 infection or an uninfected control (not recorded which).

J is TRBJ2-4 and V is TRBV10-3; possible D gene TRBD2, 6 bases. This CDR3 spans 13 amino acids. CDR1 and CDR2 from the germline V gene are ENHRY and SYGVKD. With 5 bases removed from V and 2 bases from J, the gap between germline ends came to 7 bases. This chain's CDR3 is CAISRESKNIQYF. The CDR3 region has the DNA TGTGCCATCAGTCGGGAGTCCAAAAACATTCAGTACTTC.

In this sample, this clonotype turned up many times. The V and J genes are TRBV7-2 and TRBJ2-5; D not certain. V dropped 0 bases and J dropped 2 bases, with 10 bases sitting between them. Germline-derived CDR1 and CDR2 are SGHTA and FQGNSA. The CDR3 length is 15 residues. This chain's CDR3 is CASSLAGFVQETQYF. In nucleotides, the CDR3 is TGTGCCAGCAGCTTAGCGGGCTTCGTTCAAGAGACCCAGTACTTC.

This clonotype was recorded many times. The genes are TRBV5-6 and TRBJ2-7; D is uncertain. V lost 4 bases to trimming and J lost 7 bases, with 12 bases between them. The CDR3 extends over 12 amino acids. CDR1 is SGHDT, CDR2 YYEEEE, per germline. The CDR3 coding sequence is TGTGCCAGCAGCCCCCCTTCCGGGGAGCAGTACTTC. Translated: CASSPPSGEQYF.

This clonotype was counted only a few times. J is TRBJ2-6 and V is TRBV19; 9 nucleotides align to TRBD1. V dropped 3 bases and J dropped 3; count of bases not matched to a gene: 3. The CDR3 length is 16 residues. Germline CDR1 reads LNHDA; CDR2 reads SQIVND (reference sequence). The CDR3 DNA is TGTGCCAGTAGTATCAACAGGGGGCATGGGGCCAACGTCCTGACTTTC. Protein: CASSINRGHGANVLTF. The full variable domain, in which reference TRBV19 and TRBJ2-6 provide the parts outside the CDR3, is DGGITQSPKYLFRKEGQNVTLSCEQNLNHDAMYWYRQDPGQGLRLIYYSQIVNDFQKGDIAEGYSVSREKKESFPLTVTSAQKNPTAFYLCASSINRGHGANVLTFGAGSRLTVL.

This chain joins TRBV9 and TRBJ2-1; D assignment may be TRBD1 or TRBD2 (5 bases each). This CDR3 region has 14 residues. V was trimmed by 0 bases and J by 1 base, leaving 5 bases between them. Germline lookup yields CDR1 SGDLS and CDR2 YYNGEE. The CDR3 region is CASSVGGSYNEQFF. In nucleotides, the CDR3 is TGTGCCAGCAGCGTAGGGGGGTCCTACAATGAGCAGTTCTTC.

This clonotype appeared many times. V usage is TRBV6-1 and J usage is TRBJ2-7; D not resolved. Germline CDR1 MNHNS, CDR2 SASEGT. Trimming took off 0 bases at V and 8 bases at J, with 8 bases between the two ends. This CDR3 region has 12 residues. In nucleotides, the CDR3 is TGTGCCAGCAGTGAAGCGGAAGGGAAGCAGTACTTC. This translates into CASSEAEGKQYF.

This clonotype turned up a few times. The V gene is TRBV11-2, the J gene TRBJ2-7, with a tentative D call TRBD2 (6 bases). The CDR3 length is 13 residues. V was clipped by 0 bases and J by 9 bases, with 12 bases between them. The germline gives CDR1 SGHAT, CDR2 FQNNGV. The CDR3 reads CASSLDPSAAQYF. CDR3 in DNA: TGTGCCAGCAGCTTAGATCCTAGCGCCGCGCAGTACTTC.

This clonotype was seen ten or more times. CDR3 amino acids: CASSESGQGIEQYF. DNA for the CDR3: TGTGCCAGCAGTGAGTCGGGACAGGGCATCGAGCAGTACTTC. This chain connects TRBV2 to TRBJ2-7; 9 bases match TRBD1. The CDR3 totals 14 residues. Germline V gene data show CDR1 as SNHLY and CDR2 as FYNNEI. Trimming cost V 3 bases and J 6 bases; bases outside gene matches: 6.

This clonotype was recorded a few times. The genes are TRBV5-1 and TRBJ1-1, with D maybe TRBD1 (5 bases). The CDR3 runs to 14 residues. V was trimmed by 1 base and J by 0 bases, leaving 7 bases between them. The germline V gene encodes CDR1 SGHRS and CDR2 YFSETQ. DNA for the CDR3: TGCGCCAGCAGCTTGTGGGGGATGAACACTGAAGCTTTCTTT. Translation gives CASSLWGMNTEAFF.

The table lists this clonotype with many counts. The chain uses TRBV4-1 and TRBJ2-1; D tentatively fits TRBD1 or TRBD2 (5 bases each). Germline assignment: CDR1 MGHRA and CDR2 YSYEKL. The length of the CDR3 is 17 residues. Trimming took 3 bases from V and 4 from J, leaving 19 bases between them. For the CDR3, the DNA is TGCGCCAGCAGCCAGGTGTCCACCGGGGCACCATACAATGAGCAGTTCTTC. This codes for CASSQVSTGAPYNEQFF.

This clonotype occurred a few times. The V gene is TRBV10-3, the J gene TRBJ2-3; TRBD2 might be the D (6 bases). This CDR3 has 17 amino acids. The V end was cut by 2 bases, the J end by 0 bases, with 15 bases between. Germline CDR1 and CDR2: ENHRY and SYGVKD. The CDR3 bases are TGTGCCATCAGTGAGGGGGGGACGAAAACTAGCACAGATACGCAGTATTTT. Translating gives CAISEGGTKTSTDTQYF.

The chain uses TRBV16 and TRBJ1-6; D is uncertain. The CDR3 spans 15 residues. Trimming pared 0 bases from V and 6 bases from J, leaving 9 bases between. Germline CDR1 reads KGHSY; CDR2 reads FQNENV. The CDR3 DNA reads as TGTGCCAGCAGCCAATCTCGGACGGCTAATTCACCCCTCCACTTT. Translation: CASSQSRTANSPLHF.

This clonotype was counted a few times. This chain connects TRBV7-2 to TRBJ2-3; no definite D call. Germline V gene sequence: CDR1 SGHTA, CDR2 FQGNSA. The CDR3 contains 15 residues. The V end was cut by 2 bases, the J end by 2 bases, with 11 bases between. DNA of the CDR3: TGTGCCAGCAGCTTAAGCCTATTACCCACAGATACGCAGTATTTT. Protein sequence: CASSLSLLPTDTQYF. Full variable domain (rest looked up from reference TRBV7-2 and TRBJ2-3): GAGVSQSPSNKVTEKGKDVELRCDPISGHTALYWYRQSLGQGLEFLIYFQGNSAPDKSGLPSDRFSAERTGGSVSTLTIQRTQQEDSAVYLCASSLSLLPTDTQYFGPGTRLTVL.

This clonotype has just a few counts. J is TRBJ1-2 and V is TRBV6-5, with a tentative D call TRBD1 (5 bases). The CDR3 is 13 residues long. V was cut by 5 bases and J by 2 bases, with 9 bases left in between. The germline V gene encodes CDR1 MNHEY and CDR2 SVGAGI. CDR3 loop: CASSPQDNYGYTF. The CDR3 nucleotides are TGTGCCAGCAGTCCACAGGACAACTATGGCTACACCTTC.

Ten or more counts support this clonotype. The chain carries TRBV2 and TRBJ2-5; D is perhaps TRBD1 or TRBD2 (6 bases each). The CDR3 consists of 15 residues. Trimming shortened V by 8 bases and J by 2 bases, and 18 bases separated the two germline ends. Germline V gene data show CDR1 as SNHLY and CDR2 as FYNNEI. CDR3: CASELLGGSQETQYF. The CDR3 DNA is TGTGCCAGCGAACTCCTGGGGGGCAGTCAAGAGACCCAGTACTTC.

The chain is built from TRBV13 and TRBJ2-7; TRBD1 agrees at 7 bases. The CDR3 sequence is 14 residues long. The junction had 2 bases not matched to a gene; V was cut back by 3 bases and J by 0 bases. Germline V lookup: CDR1 PRHDT, CDR2 FYEKMQ (reference sequence). In DNA form, the CDR3 reads TGTGCCAGCAGCTTCGGACAGGACTCCTACGAGCAGTACTTC. This gives the protein CASSFGQDSYEQYF.

A few counts support this clonotype. This rearrangement joins TRBV27 to TRBJ1-5; D gene ambiguous. The V end lost 6 bases, the J end lost 3 bases, and 12 bases lay between the germline ends. CDR3 length equals 14 residues. Germline V CDR1 and CDR2: MNHEY, SMNVEV (reference sequence). CDR3 amino acids: CASSNIGINQPQHF. The CDR3 nucleotides are TGTGCCAGCAGCAACATAGGGATCAATCAGCCCCAGCATTTT.